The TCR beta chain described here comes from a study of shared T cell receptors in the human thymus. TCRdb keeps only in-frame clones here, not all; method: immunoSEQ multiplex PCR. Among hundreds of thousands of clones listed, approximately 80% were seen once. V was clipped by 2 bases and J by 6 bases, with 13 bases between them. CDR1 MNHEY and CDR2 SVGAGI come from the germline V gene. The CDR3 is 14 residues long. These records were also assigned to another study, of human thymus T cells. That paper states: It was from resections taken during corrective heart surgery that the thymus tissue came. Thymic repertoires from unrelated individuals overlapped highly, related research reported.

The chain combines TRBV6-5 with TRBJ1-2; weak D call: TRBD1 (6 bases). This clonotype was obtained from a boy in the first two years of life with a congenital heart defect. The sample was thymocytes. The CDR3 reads CASSYHREGNGYTF. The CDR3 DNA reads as TGTGCCAGCAGTTACCACAGGGAAGGTAATGGCTACACCTTC.